This TCR beta chain was recorded in a study of T cell repertoires in cytomegalovirus infection. The wider study: CMV infection and matching HLA type were both indicated by public TCR beta signatures. General study points: There were HLA-C-restricted CMV-specific TCR beta clonotypes dominating the ex vivo response.

CDR1 is MNHGY, CDR2 SAAAGT, per germline. V shed 2 bases and J 11 bases; nucleotides not matched to a gene: 11. There are 14 residues in the CDR3. TCRdb used MiXCR to reprocess the reads, holding one entry per CDR3 protein. This table holds some 440,000 distinct CDR3 sequences, 30% to 40% found once. Concerning this clonotype itself: What it binds is not known.

This receptor was taken from a human donor in good health (CMV status not recorded). Some clones in this sample may be carry-over from other donors' samples. The chain has TRBV6-8 and TRBJ1-1; the match to TRBD1 covers 7 bases. The specimen sequenced was PBMCs. The CDR3 loop is CASSYRTGLGVAFF. The CDR3 nucleotides read TGTGCCAGCAGTTACCGGACAGGTTTGGGAGTGGCTTTCTTT.